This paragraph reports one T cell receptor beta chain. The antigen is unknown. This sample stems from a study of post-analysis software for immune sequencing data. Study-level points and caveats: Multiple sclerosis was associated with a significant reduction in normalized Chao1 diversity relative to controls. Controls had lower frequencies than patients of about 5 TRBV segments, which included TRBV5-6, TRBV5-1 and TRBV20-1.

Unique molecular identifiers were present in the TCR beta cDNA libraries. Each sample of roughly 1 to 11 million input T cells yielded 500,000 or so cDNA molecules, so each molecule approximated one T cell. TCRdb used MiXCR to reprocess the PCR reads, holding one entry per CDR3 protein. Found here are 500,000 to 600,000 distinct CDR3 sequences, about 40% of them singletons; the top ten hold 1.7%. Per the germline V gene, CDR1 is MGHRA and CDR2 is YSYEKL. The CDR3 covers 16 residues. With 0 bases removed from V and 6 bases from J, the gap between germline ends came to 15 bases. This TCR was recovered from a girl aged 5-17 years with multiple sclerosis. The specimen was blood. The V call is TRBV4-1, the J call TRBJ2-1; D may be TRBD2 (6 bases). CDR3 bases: TGCGCCAGCAGCCAAGATCCCCGGGAGCCCATCAATGAGCAGTTCTTC. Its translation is CASSQDPREPINEQFF.